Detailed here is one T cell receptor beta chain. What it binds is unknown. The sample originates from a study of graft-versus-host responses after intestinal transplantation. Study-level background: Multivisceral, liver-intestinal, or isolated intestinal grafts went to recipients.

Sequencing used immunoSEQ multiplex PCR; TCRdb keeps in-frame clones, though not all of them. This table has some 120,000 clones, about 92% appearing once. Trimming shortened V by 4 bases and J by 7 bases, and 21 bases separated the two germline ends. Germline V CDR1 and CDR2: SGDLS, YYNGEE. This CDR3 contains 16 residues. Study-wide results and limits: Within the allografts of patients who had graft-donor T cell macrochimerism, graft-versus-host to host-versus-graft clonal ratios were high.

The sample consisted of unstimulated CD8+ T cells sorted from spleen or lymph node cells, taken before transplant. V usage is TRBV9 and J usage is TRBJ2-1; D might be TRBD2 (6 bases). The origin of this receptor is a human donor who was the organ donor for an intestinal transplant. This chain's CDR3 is CASSLYRDSYGNEQFF. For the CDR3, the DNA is TGTGCCAGCAGCTTATACCGGGACTCCTATGGGAATGAGCAGTTCTTC.